Below, 3 T cell receptor beta chains from the same sample are listed, as sequenced in a study of PD-L1 blockade in urothelial cancer. TCRdb's table, derived via immunoSEQ multiplex PCR, lists solely in-frame clones and lacks some. The sample yields tens of thousands of clones, roughly nine tenths seen once. The sample was PBMCs, taken around atezolizumab (anti-PD-L1) treatment. The receptors derive from a man aged 55-75 years with urothelial cancer.

V is TRBV29-1 and J is TRBJ2-5, with TRBD1 matching over 10 bases. This CDR3 comprises 17 residues. Germline V gives CDR1 SQVTM, CDR2 ANQGSEA. V was pared by 2 bases and J by 4 bases, with 13 bases of the junction left unmatched. The CDR3 DNA reads TGCAGCGTTGAATTTGTCGTGGGGGGACAGGGGCCAGAGACCCAGTACTTC. Encoded protein: CSVEFVVGGQGPETQYF.

This clone is a singleton in its sample. The V call is TRBV9, the J call TRBJ2-2, with 7 bases aligning to TRBD2. Germline CDR1 is SGDLS and CDR2 is YYNGEE. CDR3 length equals 15 residues. Trimming at V came to 6 bases and at J to 4 bases, leaving 9 bases not matched to a gene. The CDR3 here is CASTSPWGGTGELFF. The CDR3 region has the DNA TGTGCCAGCACCTCTCCGTGGGGGGGCACCGGGGAGCTGTTTTTT.

This clone was detected only a few times. The V call is TRBV5-1, the J call TRBJ2-7; D is undetermined. The CDR3 runs 13 residues. Germline lookup yields CDR1 SGHRS and CDR2 YFSETQ. Trimming cost V 2 bases and J 3 bases, with 9 bases left between them. Here the CDR3 reads CASSFSGNYEQYF. In nucleotides, the CDR3 is TGCGCCAGCAGCTTTTCAGGAAACTACGAGCAGTACTTC.